This T cell receptor (beta chain) emerged from a study of shared clonotypes between healthy human individuals (dated by TCRdb to 2019 to 2021). Turning to the overall study: Two women and a few men aged 18 to 49 years were included in the cohort. To increase sequencing depth and limit assay-specific biases, different laboratories used diverse techniques to prepare libraries and sequence TCR repertoires. For each donor, CD4 naive and CD4 memory were each run on three plates, CD8 naive on two plates, and CD8 memory on one plate. To estimate repertoire size and how much clonotype sharing occurs between individuals, the study deeply sequenced the blood TCR repertoires of roughly 5 healthy adults. Each donor's leukapheresis produced roughly between roughly 0.94 and 9.5 billion PBMCs. Broad study findings and their caveats: Larger estimated clonotype richness was generally found for naive subsets than for memory subsets. Because the study included only a small number of donors, the genetic and exposure-history diversity represented was limited. Based on pairwise subsampling, the degree of clonotype sharing among donors was expected to be affected by sequencing depth. Incomplete sequencing was indicated by rarefaction of sorted-subset datasets, despite the large sequencing depth. Only blood was sampled, and tissue TCR repertoires likely differ from those in blood. Compared with non-shared clonotypes, clonotypes shared by all four sorted-subset donors had higher generation probabilities. Across a handful of donors, around 5% of naive CD4, 3% to 4% of naive CD8, roughly 2.3% of memory CD4, and 0.4% of memory CD8 clonotypes were shared.

TCR CDR3 regions were amplified from genomic DNA by multiplex PCR using the deep immunoSEQ assay. Extracted genomic DNA from each cell subset was spread evenly across all wells of several immunoSEQ 96-well plates, with each plate serving as a replicate. Each replicate PCR for sorted subsets received around 200 ng genomic DNA, equal to roughly 30,000 T cell genomes. The purified libraries were quantified using a Qubit 3.0 fluorometer, sized with a Bioanalyzer 2100, and then quantified again using the KAPA Library Quantification kit. A separate single-read 150-cycle Illumina NextSeq 550 flow cell was used to sequence each immunoSEQ 96-well plate. As for the authors' bioinformatics: Because the immunoSEQ output included only junctional sequences and no quality scores, the filtering could not be the same as the filtering used for full-length reads. To assign V/J genes and CDR3, sequences were annotated using PyIR, a Python wrapper for IgBLAST v1.9, with IMGT germline references. Any read was removed if the V/J assignment was weak (E-value above 1e-6), the CDR3 was missing, or the read contained stop codons, out-of-frame junctions, or ambiguous translated residues. V3J clonotypes were defined as sequences sharing the same inferred V gene, J gene, and CDR3 amino acid sequence. Percentage overlap between repertoires was calculated by dividing the number of shared unique clonotypes by the size of the smaller repertoire. Repertoire richness was assessed with RTK rarefaction, the Chao1 estimator, and Recon v2.1 estimates of unobserved clonotypes. Generation probabilities were computed with OLGA for all TCRbeta clonotypes obtained by the gDNA method from a few donors. TCRdb's version of the immuneACCESS table is confined to in-frame rearrangements and falls short of the full clone set. An unresolved V gene accounts for under half of the shortfall where checked; the remainder is of unknown origin. That table is the source of V, J and clone size, and D and trimming were worked out from the DNA. The sample data list roughly 2.4 million clones, and about 94% of these were observed just once. Around 0.13% of the sample belongs to the ten largest clones.

The donors were healthy, HIV-negative adults who had no recently reported acute infections or vaccinations. Every donor was a Caucasian adult residing in Nashville, Tennessee, USA. CD4+ T cells were enriched by magnetic negative selection; naive cells were then positively selected on CD45RA, and the negative fraction formed the memory subset. Blood was obtained by leukapheresis, after which PBMCs were separated by Ficoll-Histopaque density gradient centrifugation and cryopreserved in liquid nitrogen vapor phase. Analytical flow cytometry was used to check the purity and quantity of every magnetically sorted T cell population. Genomic DNA was isolated from each sorted fraction and quantified by UV absorbance on a Nanodrop 2000c. Including cysteine and phenylalanine, the CDR3 has 12 amino acids. Of the read, only the CDR3 DNA is kept; its 36 bases are in frame from base 1. Taken from the germline V gene, the CDR1 and CDR2 loops are MNHNS and SASEGT. The junction carries 12 bases between V and J, which are trimmed by 5 bases and 8 bases respectively.

In regard to this clone: No cognate antigen has been identified for it. Qualities for individual bases were not recorded, and no much larger clone is one base off.

The TCR was taken from a man younger than 35 in good health. Recombination linked TRBV6-1 to TRBJ1-2, with TRBD1 perhaps the D gene, on 5 matching bases. The specimen sequenced was naive CD4+ T cells sorted from blood. Read against the paper, the sample's cell subset or site label means: CD45RA+ positively selected. In nucleotide form, the sequence is TGTGCCAGCAGTCCCTGGGGGGAGGGCTACACCTTC. Its amino acids are CASSPWGEGYTF.